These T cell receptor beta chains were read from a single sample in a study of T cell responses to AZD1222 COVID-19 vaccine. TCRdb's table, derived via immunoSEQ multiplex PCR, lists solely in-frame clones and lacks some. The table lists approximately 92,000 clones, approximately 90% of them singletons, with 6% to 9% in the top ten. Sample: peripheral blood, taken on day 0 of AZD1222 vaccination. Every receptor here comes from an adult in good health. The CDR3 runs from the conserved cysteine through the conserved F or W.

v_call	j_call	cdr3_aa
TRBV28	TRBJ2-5	CASSSPGETQYF
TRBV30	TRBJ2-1	CAWSSGIAAYNEQFF
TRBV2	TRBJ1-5	CASRTGPMNQPQHF
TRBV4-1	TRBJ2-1	CASSRGYEQFF
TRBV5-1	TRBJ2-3	CASSLNSGYDTQYF
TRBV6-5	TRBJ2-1	CASSPLDPSNEQFF
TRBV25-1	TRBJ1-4	CASGRDSLNEKLFF
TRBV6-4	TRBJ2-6	CASSDSRSGANVLTF
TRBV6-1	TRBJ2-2	CASSEPGQGRPVPELFF
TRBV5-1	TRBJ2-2	CASSFGTMNTGELFF
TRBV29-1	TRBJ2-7	CSVEASGYEQYF
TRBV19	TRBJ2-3	CASSMGTSGITDTQYF
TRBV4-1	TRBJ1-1	CASSQPGTGEKAFF
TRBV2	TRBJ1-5	CASSERRENQPQHF
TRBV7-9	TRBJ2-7	CASSLTPREQYF
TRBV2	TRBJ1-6	CASSVEDSPLHF
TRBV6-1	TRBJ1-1	CASSEQEARTEAFF
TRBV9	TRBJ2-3	CASSSRGGAVTDTQYF
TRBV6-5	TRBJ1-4	CASSYATNEKLFF
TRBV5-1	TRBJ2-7	CASSLDRGSSYEQYF
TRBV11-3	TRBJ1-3	CASSLQGAGNTIYF
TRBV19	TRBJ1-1	CASSMARLGGEAFF
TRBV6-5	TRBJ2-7	CASSYRQGGSYEQYF
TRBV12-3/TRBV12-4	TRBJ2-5	CASSPGWETQYF
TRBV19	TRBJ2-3	CASSWRTGGTDTQYF
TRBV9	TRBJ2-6	CASTPEVSGANVLTF
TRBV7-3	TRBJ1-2	CASSGPLGYGYTF
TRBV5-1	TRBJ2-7	CASSLTVAGDEQYF
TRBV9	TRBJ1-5	CASSVGAGESNQPQHF
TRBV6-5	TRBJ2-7	CASSPGQGAYEQYF
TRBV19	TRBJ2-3	CATRPFSSTDTQYF
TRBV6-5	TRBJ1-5	CASRKTRGDQPQHF
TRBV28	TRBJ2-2	CASFTVTGELFF
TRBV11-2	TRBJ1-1	CASSLGLSDPEAFF
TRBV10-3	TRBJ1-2	CAISEPGDRESF
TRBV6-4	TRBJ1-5	CASSDSNLRAIGPQHF
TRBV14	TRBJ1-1	CASSQDTRRAFF